This TCR beta chain was found in a study of blood T cell repertoires in COVID-19. About the research overall: Italy, Spain and the United States were the sources of the convalescent and acute COVID-19 samples. From T cells, B-cell-depleted T cells, or PBMCs came the material, which was cDNA or gDNA.

In the original workflow: By means of reference gene primer amplification, nucleated cell counts were estimated. Only in-frame clones appear in the TCRdb table, and some are missing; sequencing was by immunoSEQ multiplex PCR. The V and J calls and clone size were taken over from that table, and D and trimming were inferred from the DNA. The data contain about 130,000 clones, around 83% of them seen just once; the ten biggest clones take up more than 3.5%. The V gene's germline CDR1 is MNHEY and CDR2 SVGEGT. Trimming stripped 0 bases from V and 7 bases from J, with 10 bases between. This CDR3 is 14 amino acids long.

The sequence was obtained from a human donor in a cohort sampled during active COVID-19. The J gene is TRBJ2-1, the V gene TRBV6-2 or TRBV6-3, with D possibly being TRBD1 (6 bases). Sequenced sample: peripheral blood. CDR3 DNA: TGTGCCAGCAGTTACTCTGGACAGTTAAATGAGCAGTTCTTC. This translates into CASSYSGQLNEQFF.